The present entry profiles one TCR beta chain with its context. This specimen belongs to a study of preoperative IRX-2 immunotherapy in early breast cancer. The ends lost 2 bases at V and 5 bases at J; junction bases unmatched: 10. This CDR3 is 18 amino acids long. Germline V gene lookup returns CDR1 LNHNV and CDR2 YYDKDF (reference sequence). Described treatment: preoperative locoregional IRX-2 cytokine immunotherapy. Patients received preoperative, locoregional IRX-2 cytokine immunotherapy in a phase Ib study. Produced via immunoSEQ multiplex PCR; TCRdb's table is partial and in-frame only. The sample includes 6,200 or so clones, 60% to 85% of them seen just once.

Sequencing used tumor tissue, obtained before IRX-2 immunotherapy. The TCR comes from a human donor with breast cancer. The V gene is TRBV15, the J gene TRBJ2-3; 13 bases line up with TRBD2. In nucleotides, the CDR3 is TGTGCCACCAGCAGACTCCAGACTAGCGGGGGGAGCGGAGATACGCAGTATTTT. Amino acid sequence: CATSRLQTSGGSGDTQYF.